The clone carrying this T cell receptor beta chain was seen at least ten times. Its antigen is not identified. MiXCR, run by TCRdb on the 5' RACE reads, gives a single entry per CDR3 protein. The sample has 110,000 to 150,000 distinct CDR3 sequences; roughly 13% are singletons. This record belongs to a study of T-cell memory formation after mild COVID-19. The study's findings and limits: From day 15 to 85, contracting clones were balanced between CD4 and CD8, whereas later expanders leaned toward CD4+. There were some responding clones in pre-infection memory, which suggested that cross-reactive memory had joined. Second-wave clones reaching peak frequency on day 37 lacked confirmed SARS-CoV-2 specificity.

The TCR sequence derives from an adult woman who had mild COVID-19 (a few samples of this study predate the infection). Cell type and time point are not known. Sequencing input: PBMCs or a T cell subset sorted from them (not recorded which).

The CDR3 nucleotides read TGCGCCAGCAGCCCGAGGCAGCAATTCACCCAAGAGACCCAGTACTTC. Translation: CASSPRQQFTQETQYF. The V call is TRBV5-1, the J call TRBJ2-5, with D unclear. V lost 4 bases and J lost 1, with 17 bases in between. Looked up from germline, CDR1 is SGHRS and CDR2 is YFSETQ. The length of the CDR3 is 16 residues.